A selection of T cell receptor beta chains follows, all from one sample in a study of blood T cell repertoires in COVID-19. Measured with immunoSEQ multiplex PCR; TCRdb has only the in-frame clones, and not every one. The sample has fewer than 300,000 clones; about 82% are singletons. Input material: peripheral blood. The receptor source for this set is a man aged 50-59 years with active or convalescent COVID-19. The CDR3 runs from the conserved cysteine through the conserved F or W. Fields, in order: D gene, V gene, clone size, J gene, CDR3 protein, CDR3 DNA. D genes are given only for firm matches. Part of the rows lack a size; the others show once, few, many or a class for expanded clones.

D gene: TRBD1; V gene: TRBV29-1; clone size: -; J gene: TRBJ2-6; CDR3 protein: CSEIRDRGIPAGANVLTF; CDR3 DNA: TGCAGCGAGATCCGGGACAGGGGGATTCCTGCTGGGGCCAACGTCCTGACTTTC
D gene: -; V gene: TRBV6-2/TRBV6-3; clone size: -; J gene: TRBJ1-2; CDR3 protein: CASSSQDYGYTF; CDR3 DNA: TGTGCCAGCAGTTCCCAGGACTATGGCTACACCTTC
D gene: -; V gene: TRBV6-5; clone size: once; J gene: TRBJ1-1; CDR3 protein: CASSYREPNTEAFF; CDR3 DNA: TGTGCCAGCAGTTACAGGGAGCCGAACACTGAAGCTTTCTTT
D gene: TRBD2; V gene: TRBV10-2; clone size: -; J gene: TRBJ2-1; CDR3 protein: CASRRERESYNEQFF; CDR3 DNA: TGCGCCAGCAGGCGGGAGCGGGAGTCCTACAATGAGCAGTTCTTC
D gene: TRBD2; V gene: TRBV30; clone size: -; J gene: TRBJ2-1; CDR3 protein: CAWTPGGVHNEQFF; CDR3 DNA: TGTGCCTGGACCCCCGGGGGGGTCCACAATGAGCAGTTCTTC
D gene: TRBD2; V gene: TRBV7-3; clone size: -; J gene: TRBJ2-5; CDR3 protein: CASSLGGSQETQYF; CDR3 DNA: TGTGCCAGCAGCTTAGGCGGGAGCCAAGAGACCCAGTACTTC
D gene: -; V gene: TRBV7-9; clone size: -; J gene: TRBJ1-4; CDR3 protein: CASSSPDSSNEKLFF; CDR3 DNA: TGTGCCAGCAGCTCTCCGGACAGCTCTAATGAAAAACTGTTTTTT
D gene: -; V gene: TRBV28; clone size: -; J gene: TRBJ1-2; CDR3 protein: CASSSGNLGYTF; CDR3 DNA: TGTGCCAGCAGTTCGGGAAACCTTGGCTACACCTTC
D gene: -; V gene: TRBV11-2; clone size: few; J gene: TRBJ2-7; CDR3 protein: CASSTRLEQYF; CDR3 DNA: TGTGCCAGCAGCACCCGACTAGAGCAGTACTTC
D gene: -; V gene: TRBV5-5; clone size: -; J gene: TRBJ2-5; CDR3 protein: CASSRRGLGQETQYF; CDR3 DNA: TGTGCCAGTAGTCGCAGGGGTTTGGGGCAAGAGACCCAGTACTTC
D gene: -; V gene: TRBV29-1; clone size: -; J gene: TRBJ1-4; CDR3 protein: CSVLFRGGEKLFF; CDR3 DNA: TGCAGCGTTCTGTTCCGGGGAGGTGAAAAACTGTTTTTT
D gene: -; V gene: TRBV6-2/TRBV6-3; clone size: -; J gene: TRBJ1-2; CDR3 protein: CASSYSNRAGGYTF; CDR3 DNA: TGTGCCAGCAGTTACTCGAACAGGGCTGGAGGCTACACCTTC
D gene: TRBD2; V gene: TRBV2; clone size: -; J gene: TRBJ2-3; CDR3 protein: CASSERGLGGLGDTQYF; CDR3 DNA: TGTGCCAGCAGTGAAAGGGGACTAGGGGGACTAGGCGATACGCAGTATTTT
D gene: -; V gene: TRBV5-1; clone size: -; J gene: TRBJ2-6; CDR3 protein: CASSLSSGANVLTF; CDR3 DNA: TGCGCCAGCAGCTTGTCTTCCGGGGCCAACGTCCTGACTTTC
D gene: -; V gene: TRBV6-2/TRBV6-3; clone size: -; J gene: TRBJ1-1; CDR3 protein: CASSLQGAGAEAFF; CDR3 DNA: TGTGCCAGCAGTTTACAGGGTGCCGGGGCTGAAGCTTTCTTT
D gene: TRBD2; V gene: TRBV24-1; clone size: -; J gene: TRBJ2-3; CDR3 protein: CATSEIAGVSDTQYF; CDR3 DNA: TGTGCCACCAGTGAGATAGCGGGAGTGTCAGATACGCAGTATTTT
D gene: -; V gene: TRBV30; clone size: -; J gene: TRBJ2-2; CDR3 protein: CAWSVGFGSNTGELFF; CDR3 DNA: TGTGCCTGGAGTGTTGGGTTCGGGTCGAACACCGGGGAGCTGTTTTTT
D gene: TRBD2; V gene: TRBV19; clone size: -; J gene: TRBJ2-7; CDR3 protein: CASSMTSAYYEQYF; CDR3 DNA: TGTGCCAGTAGTATGACTAGCGCTTACTACGAGCAGTACTTC
D gene: -; V gene: TRBV30; clone size: -; J gene: TRBJ2-7; CDR3 protein: CAWSDLTSQYF; CDR3 DNA: TGTGCCTGGAGTGATTTGACTTCCCAGTACTTC
D gene: -; V gene: TRBV20-1; clone size: -; J gene: TRBJ1-1; CDR3 protein: CSASQFQGNTEAFF; CDR3 DNA: TGCAGTGCTAGTCAGTTTCAGGGCAACACTGAAGCTTTCTTT
D gene: -; V gene: TRBV5-8; clone size: -; J gene: TRBJ2-5; CDR3 protein: CASSLGSGQETQYF; CDR3 DNA: TGTGCCAGCAGCTTGGGAAGCGGACAAGAGACCCAGTACTTC
D gene: -; V gene: TRBV6-5; clone size: -; J gene: TRBJ2-1; CDR3 protein: CASSYLGASYNEQFF; CDR3 DNA: TGTGCCAGCAGTTACTTGGGGGCGTCCTACAATGAGCAGTTCTTC
D gene: -; V gene: TRBV29-1; clone size: -; J gene: TRBJ2-7; CDR3 protein: CSVTTGSSYEQYF; CDR3 DNA: TGCAGCGTTACGACAGGAAGCTCCTACGAGCAGTACTTC
D gene: -; V gene: TRBV4-3; clone size: -; J gene: TRBJ2-4; CDR3 protein: CASSQDSGAKNIQYF; CDR3 DNA: TGCGCCAGCAGCCAAGATTCAGGGGCCAAAAACATTCAGTACTTC
D gene: TRBD2; V gene: TRBV30; clone size: -; J gene: TRBJ2-7; CDR3 protein: CAWSVPAGGRYEQYF; CDR3 DNA: TGTGCCTGGAGTGTACCTGCGGGAGGGAGGTACGAGCAGTACTTC
D gene: -; V gene: TRBV6-5; clone size: -; J gene: TRBJ2-4; CDR3 protein: CASRAQGNKNIQYF; CDR3 DNA: TGTGCCAGCAGGGCACAGGGAAACAAAAACATTCAGTACTTC
D gene: TRBD2; V gene: TRBV10-2; clone size: -; J gene: TRBJ2-7; CDR3 protein: CASTHAGGYSYEQYF; CDR3 DNA: TGCGCCAGCACCCATGCGGGGGGCTACTCCTACGAGCAGTACTTC